Below, 3 T cell receptor beta chains from the same sample are listed, as sequenced in a study of identical twins. One entry per CDR3 protein, called by TCRdb with MiXCR from the 5' RACE reads. In the table there are around 530,000 distinct CDR3 sequences, roughly 15% of which are singletons. The data also belong to a second study, concerning yellow fever vaccine responses in identical twins.

The sample consisted of CD4+ T cells sorted from blood. The source of these receptors is a woman aged 18 to 35 in good health.

About this clonotype itself: The junction does not match germline at one end; this may be a read error. J is TRBJ2-3 and V is TRBV5-1; D gene uncertain. CDR3 size: 16 residues. Looked up from germline, CDR1 is SGHRS and CDR2 is YFSETQ. The CDR3 DNA reads as TGCGCCAGCAGTTTGGGTTTCTCGGGCCGCACAGATACGCAGTATTTT. Translating gives CASSLGFSGRTDTQYF.

The chain links TRBV28 to TRBJ2-2, with 7 bases matching TRBD2. The J segment lost 4 bases and the V segment lost 5 bases, leaving 19 bases of the junction unmatched. This CDR3 has 19 amino acids. Germline V gene sequence: CDR1 MDHEN, CDR2 SYDVKM. The CDR3 DNA reads TGTGCCAGCAGTCCGCCCCGCGGGAGTCGGATAAAGGGCACCGGGGAGCTGTTTTTT. Residues: CASSPPRGSRIKGTGELFF.

This clonotype was observed a handful of times. V usage is TRBV12-3 or TRBV12-4 and J usage is TRBJ2-7; 7 bases are a match to TRBD2. The CDR3 is made up of 15 amino acids. Trimming at V came to 4 bases and at J to 0 bases, leaving 6 bases not matched to a gene. The CDR3 DNA sequence: TGTGCCAGCAGTTCTCAGGGCGGGAGCTCCTACGAGCAGTACTTC. Its protein is CASSSQGGSSYEQYF.